Given below is one T cell receptor (beta chain) in context. Antigen unknown. This entry is derived from a study of shared clonotypes between healthy human individuals. This CDR3 has 14 amino acids. Germline CDR1 and CDR2: LNHDA and SQIVND (reference sequence). V was trimmed by 5 bases and J by 4 bases, leaving 14 bases between them. Regarding the study as a whole: Several donors showed sharing of about 4.6% of naive CD4 clonotypes.

For every subset, genomic DNA was evenly distributed across several immunoSEQ plates. Sequencing was performed with immunoSEQ multiplex PCR; in TCRdb, only in-frame clones are kept and a portion is missing. The table lists about 2.3 million clones, 80% to 95% of them singletons. Sequenced sample: naive CD4+ T cells from PBMCs. The subset was: CD45RA+ positively selected. The rearrangement uses TRBV19 and TRBJ1-1; D might be TRBD1 (6 bases). The receptor comes from a man aged 18 to 29 in good health. Some clones in this sample may be carry-over from other donors' samples. CDR3 amino acids: CASSWAWGRTEAFF. For the CDR3, the DNA is TGTGCCAGTAGTTGGGCTTGGGGGCGCACTGAAGCTTTCTTT.